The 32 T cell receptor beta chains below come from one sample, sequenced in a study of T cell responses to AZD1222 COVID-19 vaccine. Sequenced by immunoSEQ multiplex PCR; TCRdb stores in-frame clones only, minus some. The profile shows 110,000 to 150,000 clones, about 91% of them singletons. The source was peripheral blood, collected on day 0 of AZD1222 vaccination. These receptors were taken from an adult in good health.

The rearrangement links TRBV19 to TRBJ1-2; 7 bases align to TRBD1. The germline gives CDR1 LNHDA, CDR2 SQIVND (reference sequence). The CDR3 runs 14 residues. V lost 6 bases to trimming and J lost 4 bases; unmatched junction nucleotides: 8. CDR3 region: CASSLQGLGYGYTF. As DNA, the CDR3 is TGTGCCAGTAGCTTACAGGGGTTGGGCTATGGCTACACCTTC.

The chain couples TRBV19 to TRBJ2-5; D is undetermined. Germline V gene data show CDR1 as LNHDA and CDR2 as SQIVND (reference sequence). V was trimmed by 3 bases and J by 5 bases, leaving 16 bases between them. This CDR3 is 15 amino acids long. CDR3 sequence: CASSMGTLLPETQYF. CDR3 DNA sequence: TGTGCCAGTAGTATGGGTACTCTGTTACCTGAGACCCAGTACTTC. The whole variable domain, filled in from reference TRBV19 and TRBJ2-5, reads DGGITQSPKYLFRKEGQNVTLSCEQNLNHDAMYWYRQDPGQGLRLIYYSQIVNDFQKGDIAEGYSVSREKKESFPLTVTSAQKNPTAFYLCASSMGTLLPETQYFGPGTRLLVL.

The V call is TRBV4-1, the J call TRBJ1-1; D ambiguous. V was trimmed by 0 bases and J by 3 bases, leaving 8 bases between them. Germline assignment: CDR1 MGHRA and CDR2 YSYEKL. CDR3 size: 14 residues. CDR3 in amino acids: CASSQEGSDTEAFF. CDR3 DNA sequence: TGCGCCAGCAGCCAAGAGGGGTCTGACACTGAAGCTTTCTTT.

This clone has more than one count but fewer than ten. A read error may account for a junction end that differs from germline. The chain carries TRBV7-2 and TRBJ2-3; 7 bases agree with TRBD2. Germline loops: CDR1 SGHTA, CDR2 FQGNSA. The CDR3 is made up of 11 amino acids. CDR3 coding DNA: TGTGCCAGCAGCATAGCGGGCCTGCAGTATTTT. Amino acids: CASSIAGLQYF.

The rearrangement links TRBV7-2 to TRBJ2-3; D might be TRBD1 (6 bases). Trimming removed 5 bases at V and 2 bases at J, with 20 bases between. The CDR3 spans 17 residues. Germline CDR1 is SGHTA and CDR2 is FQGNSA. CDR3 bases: TGTGCCAGCAGCGGTCGGTGGGCAGGGGCCCCCACAGATACGCAGTATTTT. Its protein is CASSGRWAGAPTDTQYF.

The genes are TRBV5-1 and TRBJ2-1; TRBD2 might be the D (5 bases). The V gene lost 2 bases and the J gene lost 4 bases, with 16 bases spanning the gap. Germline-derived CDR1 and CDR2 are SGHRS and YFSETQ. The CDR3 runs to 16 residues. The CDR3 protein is CASSLRGPNNYNEQFF. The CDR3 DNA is TGCGCCAGCAGCTTACGCGGGCCCAACAATTACAATGAGCAGTTCTTC.

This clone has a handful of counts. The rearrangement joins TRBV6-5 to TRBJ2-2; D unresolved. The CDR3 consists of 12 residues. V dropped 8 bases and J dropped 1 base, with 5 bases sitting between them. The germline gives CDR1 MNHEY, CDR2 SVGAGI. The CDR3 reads CASGRNTGELFF. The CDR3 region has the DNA TGTGCCAGCGGGCGGAACACCGGGGAGCTGTTTTTT.

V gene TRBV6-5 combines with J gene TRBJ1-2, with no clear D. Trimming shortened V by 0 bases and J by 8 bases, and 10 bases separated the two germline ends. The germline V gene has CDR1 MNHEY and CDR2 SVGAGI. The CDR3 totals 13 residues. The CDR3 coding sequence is TGTGCCAGCAGTTACTCCACCCAAGGCGGCTACACCTTC. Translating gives CASSYSTQGGYTF.

CDR3 amino acids: CASSLRETDNSPLHF. The CDR3 region has the DNA TGTGCCAGCAGCTTACGGGAAACCGATAATTCACCCCTCCACTTT. The genes are TRBV11-2 and TRBJ1-6; D is unresolved. Trimming stripped 2 bases from V and 5 bases from J, with 10 bases between. The CDR3 sequence is 15 residues long. CDR1 is SGHAT and CDR2 is FQNNGV in the germline V gene.

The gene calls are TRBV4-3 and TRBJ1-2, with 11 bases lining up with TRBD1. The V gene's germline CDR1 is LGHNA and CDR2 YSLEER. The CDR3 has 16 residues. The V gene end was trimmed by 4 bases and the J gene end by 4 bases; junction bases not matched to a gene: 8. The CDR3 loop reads CASSLGGGTGGYGYTF. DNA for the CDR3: TGCGCCAGCAGCCTCGGTGGTGGGACAGGGGGCTATGGCTACACCTTC.

CDR3 amino acids: CASSLGAERTQYF. Written as DNA, the CDR3 is TGCGCCAGCAGCTTGGGGGCAGAACGAACGCAGTACTTC. The rearrangement joins TRBV5-1 to TRBJ2-7; D is uncertain. Germline CDR1 is SGHRS and CDR2 is YFSETQ. CDR3 size: 13 residues. V was pared by 0 bases and J by 9 bases, with 13 bases between. Filled out from reference TRBV5-1 and TRBJ2-7, the complete variable domain reads KAGVTQTPRYLIKTRGQQVTLSCSPISGHRSVSWYQQTPGQGLQFLFEYFSETQRNKGNFPGRFSGRQFSNSRSEMNVSTLELGDSALYLCASSLGAERTQYFGPGTRLTVT.

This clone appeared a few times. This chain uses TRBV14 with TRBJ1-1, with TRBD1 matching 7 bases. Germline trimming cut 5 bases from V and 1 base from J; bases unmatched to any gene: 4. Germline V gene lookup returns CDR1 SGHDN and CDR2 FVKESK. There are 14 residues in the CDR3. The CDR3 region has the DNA TGTGCCAGCAGCTCAGGGGGGTGGAACACTGAAGCTTTCTTT. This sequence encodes CASSSGGWNTEAFF.

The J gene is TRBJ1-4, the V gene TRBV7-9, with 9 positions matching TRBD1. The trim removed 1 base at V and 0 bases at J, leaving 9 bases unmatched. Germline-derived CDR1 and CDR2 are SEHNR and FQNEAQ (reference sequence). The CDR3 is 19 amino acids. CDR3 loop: CASSLGIQGAYATNEKLFF. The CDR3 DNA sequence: TGTGCCAGCAGCTTAGGGATACAGGGGGCCTACGCAACTAATGAAAAACTGTTTTTT.

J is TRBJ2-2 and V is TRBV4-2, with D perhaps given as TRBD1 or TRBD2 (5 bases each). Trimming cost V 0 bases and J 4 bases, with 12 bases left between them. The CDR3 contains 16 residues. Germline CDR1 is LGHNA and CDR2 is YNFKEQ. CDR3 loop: CASSQDPGLATGELFF. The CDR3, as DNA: TGTGCCAGCAGCCAAGATCCGGGGCTAGCCACCGGGGAGCTGTTTTTT.

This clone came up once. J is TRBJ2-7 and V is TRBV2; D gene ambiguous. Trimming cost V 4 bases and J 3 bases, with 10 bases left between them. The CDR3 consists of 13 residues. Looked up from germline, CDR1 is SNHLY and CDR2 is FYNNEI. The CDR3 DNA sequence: TGTGCCAGCAGTGTGTCACGAAACTACGAGCAGTACTTC. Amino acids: CASSVSRNYEQYF. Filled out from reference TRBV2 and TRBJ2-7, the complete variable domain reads EPEVTQTPSHQVTQMGQEVILRCVPISNHLYFYWYRQILGQKVEFLVSFYNNEISEKSEIFDDQFSVERPDGSNFTLKIRSTKLEDSAMYFCASSVSRNYEQYFGPGTRLTVT.

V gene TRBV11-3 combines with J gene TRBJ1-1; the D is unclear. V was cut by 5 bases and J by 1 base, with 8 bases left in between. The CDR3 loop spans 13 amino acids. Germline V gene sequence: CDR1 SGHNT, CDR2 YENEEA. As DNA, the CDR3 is TGTGCCAGCAGCGCCACATGGAACACTGAAGCTTTCTTT. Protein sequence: CASSATWNTEAFF.

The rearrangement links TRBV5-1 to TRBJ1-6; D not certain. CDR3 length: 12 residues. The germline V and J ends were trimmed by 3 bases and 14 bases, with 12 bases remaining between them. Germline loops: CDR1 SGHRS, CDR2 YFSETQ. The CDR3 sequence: CASSSDNRALHF. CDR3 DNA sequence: TGCGCCAGCAGCTCTGACAATCGGGCCCTCCACTTT.

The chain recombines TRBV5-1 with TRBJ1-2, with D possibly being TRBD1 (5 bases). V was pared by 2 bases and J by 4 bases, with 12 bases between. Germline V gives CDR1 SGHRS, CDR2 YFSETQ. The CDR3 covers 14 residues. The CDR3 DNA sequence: TGCGCCAGCAGCTTACCGGCGGGGCGCTATGGCTACACCTTC. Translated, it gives CASSLPAGRYGYTF.

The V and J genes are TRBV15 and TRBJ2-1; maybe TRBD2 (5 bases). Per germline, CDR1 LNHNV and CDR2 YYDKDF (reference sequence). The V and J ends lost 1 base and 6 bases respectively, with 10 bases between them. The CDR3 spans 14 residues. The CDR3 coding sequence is TGTGCCACCAGCAGAGGGAGAGGGTTCAATGAGCAGTTCTTC. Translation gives CATSRGRGFNEQFF.

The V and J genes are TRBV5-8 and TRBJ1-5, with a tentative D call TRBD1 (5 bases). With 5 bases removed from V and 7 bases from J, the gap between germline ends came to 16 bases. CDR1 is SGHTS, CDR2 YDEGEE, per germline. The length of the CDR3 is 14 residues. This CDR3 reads CASSPTGAWQPQHF. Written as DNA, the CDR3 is TGTGCCAGCAGTCCTACAGGCGCCTGGCAGCCCCAGCATTTT. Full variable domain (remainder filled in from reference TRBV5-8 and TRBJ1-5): EAGVTQSPTHLIKTRGQQATLRCSPISGHTSVYWYQQALGLGLQFLLWYDEGEERNRGNFPPRFSGRQFPNYSSELNVNALELEDSALYLCASSPTGAWQPQHFGDGTRLSIL.

The CDR3 DNA follows: TGCGCCAGCAGCGTCGGTATGGGGCAGGCCTACGAGCAGTACTTC. The encoded protein is CASSVGMGQAYEQYF. This chain uses TRBV5-1 with TRBJ2-7, with a weak D call TRBD1 (5 bases). Per the germline V gene, CDR1 is SGHRS and CDR2 is YFSETQ. The CDR3 contains 15 residues. V lost 4 bases, J lost 2 bases, and 16 bases lay in between.

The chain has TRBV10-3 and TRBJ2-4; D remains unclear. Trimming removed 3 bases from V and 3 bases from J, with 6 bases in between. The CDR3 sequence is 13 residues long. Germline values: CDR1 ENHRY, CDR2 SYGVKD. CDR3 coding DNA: TGTGCCATCAGTGACGGATTCAAAAACATTCAGTACTTC. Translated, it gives CAISDGFKNIQYF.

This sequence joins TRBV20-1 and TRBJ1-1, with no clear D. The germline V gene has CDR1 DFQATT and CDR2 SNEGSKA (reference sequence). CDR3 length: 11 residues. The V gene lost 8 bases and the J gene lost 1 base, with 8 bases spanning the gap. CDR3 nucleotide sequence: TGCAGTCCCCCGACGAACACTGAAGCTTTCTTT. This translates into CSPPTNTEAFF.

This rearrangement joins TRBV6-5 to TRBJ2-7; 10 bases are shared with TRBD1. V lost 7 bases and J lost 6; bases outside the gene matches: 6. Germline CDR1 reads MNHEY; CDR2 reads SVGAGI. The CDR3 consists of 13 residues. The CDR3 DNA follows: TGTGCCAGCAAGGGGACAGGGGTTTTCGAGCAGTACTTC. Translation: CASKGTGVFEQYF.

The CDR3 nucleotides read TGTGCCAGTACTCCCCACTCGGGCCAAGCCTATGAGCAGTTCTTC. The encoded protein is CASTPHSGQAYEQFF. The gene calls are TRBV19 and TRBJ2-1, with unresolved D. Germline V gives CDR1 LNHDA, CDR2 SQIVND (reference sequence). Deletions cut 7 bases from V and 8 bases from J, with 21 bases between. The CDR3 is 15 residues long.

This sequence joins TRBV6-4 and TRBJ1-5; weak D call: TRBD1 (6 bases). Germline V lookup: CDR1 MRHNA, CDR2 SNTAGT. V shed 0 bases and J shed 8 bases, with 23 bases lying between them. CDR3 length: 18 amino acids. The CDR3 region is CASSDSIIAWGGLEPQHF. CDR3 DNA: TGTGCCAGCAGTGACTCGATTATCGCGTGGGGGGGCCTTGAGCCCCAGCATTTT.

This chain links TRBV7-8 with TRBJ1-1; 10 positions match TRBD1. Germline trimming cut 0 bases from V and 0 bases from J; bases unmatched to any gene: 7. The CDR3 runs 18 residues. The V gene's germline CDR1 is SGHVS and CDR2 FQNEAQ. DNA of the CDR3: TGTGCCAGCAGCTTAGCGCTCGGGACAGGGGATTTGAACACTGAAGCTTTCTTT. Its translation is CASSLALGTGDLNTEAFF. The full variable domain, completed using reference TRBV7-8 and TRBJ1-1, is GAGVSQSPRYKVAKRGQDVALRCDPISGHVSLFWYQQALGQGPEFLTYFQNEAQLDKSGLPSDRFFAERPEGSVSTLKIQRTQQEDSAVYLCASSLALGTGDLNTEAFFGQGTRLTVV.

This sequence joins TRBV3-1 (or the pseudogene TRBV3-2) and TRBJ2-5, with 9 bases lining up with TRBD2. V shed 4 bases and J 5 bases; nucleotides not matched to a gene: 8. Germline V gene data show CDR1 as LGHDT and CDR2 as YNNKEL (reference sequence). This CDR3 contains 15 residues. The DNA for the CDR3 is TGTGCCAGCAGCCTCTTAGCGGGGGCAGGCGAGACCCAGTACTTC. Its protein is CASSLLAGAGETQYF.

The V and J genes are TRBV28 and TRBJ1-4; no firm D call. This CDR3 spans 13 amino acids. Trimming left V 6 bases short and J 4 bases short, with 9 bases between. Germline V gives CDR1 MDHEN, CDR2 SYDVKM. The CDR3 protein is CASRRADNEKLFF. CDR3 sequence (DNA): TGTGCCAGCAGGAGGGCAGATAATGAAAAACTGTTTTTT.

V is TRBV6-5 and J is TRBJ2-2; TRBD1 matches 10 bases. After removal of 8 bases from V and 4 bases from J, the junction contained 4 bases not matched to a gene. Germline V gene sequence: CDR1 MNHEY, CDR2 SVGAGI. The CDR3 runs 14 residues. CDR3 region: CASQTGGPTGELFF. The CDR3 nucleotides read TGTGCCAGCCAGACAGGGGGCCCCACCGGGGAGCTGTTTTTT.

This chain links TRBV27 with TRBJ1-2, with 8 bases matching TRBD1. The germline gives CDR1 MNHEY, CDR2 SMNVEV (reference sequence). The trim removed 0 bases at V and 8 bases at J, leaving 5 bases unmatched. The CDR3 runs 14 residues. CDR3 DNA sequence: TGTGCCAGCAGTTTATCGACAGGGGTCAAGGGCTACACCTTC. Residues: CASSLSTGVKGYTF.

The CDR3 sequence: CASSQGVSGRGQRETQYF. CDR3 nucleotide sequence: TGTGCCAGCAGCCAGGGCGTGAGCGGGAGAGGGCAAAGAGAGACCCAGTACTTC. This rearrangement joins TRBV7-2 to TRBJ2-5; 8 positions match TRBD2. The CDR3 covers 18 residues. V was pared by 5 bases and J by 4 bases, with 18 bases of the junction left unmatched. Germline assignment: CDR1 SGHTA and CDR2 FQGNSA.